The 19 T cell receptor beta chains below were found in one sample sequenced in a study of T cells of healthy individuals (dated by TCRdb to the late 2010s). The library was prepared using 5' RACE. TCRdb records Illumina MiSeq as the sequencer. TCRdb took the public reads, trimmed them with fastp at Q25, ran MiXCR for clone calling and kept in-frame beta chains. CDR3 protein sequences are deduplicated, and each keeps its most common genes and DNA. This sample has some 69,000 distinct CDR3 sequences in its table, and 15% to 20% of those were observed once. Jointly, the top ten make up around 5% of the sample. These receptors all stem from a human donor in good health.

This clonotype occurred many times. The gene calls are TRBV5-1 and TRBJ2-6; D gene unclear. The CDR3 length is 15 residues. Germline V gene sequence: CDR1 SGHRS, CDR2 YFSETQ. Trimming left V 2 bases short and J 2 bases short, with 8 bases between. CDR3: CASSLTQTGANVLTF. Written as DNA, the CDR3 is TGCGCCAGCAGCTTAACCCAAACTGGGGCCAACGTCCTGACTTTC.

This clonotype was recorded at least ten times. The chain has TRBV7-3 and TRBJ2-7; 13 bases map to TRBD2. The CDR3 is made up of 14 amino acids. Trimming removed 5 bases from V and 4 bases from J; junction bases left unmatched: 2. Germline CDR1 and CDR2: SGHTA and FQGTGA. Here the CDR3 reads CASSTGLAGYEQYF. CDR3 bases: TGTGCCAGCAGCACGGGACTAGCGGGGTACGAGCAGTACTTC.

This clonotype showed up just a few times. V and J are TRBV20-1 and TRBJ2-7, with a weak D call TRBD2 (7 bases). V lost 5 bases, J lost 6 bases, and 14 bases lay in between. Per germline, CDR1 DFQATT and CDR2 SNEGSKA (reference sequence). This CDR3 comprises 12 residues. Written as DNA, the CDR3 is TGCAGTGCTTTTGGGGGAGGGGGCGAGCAGTACTTC. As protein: CSAFGGGGEQYF.

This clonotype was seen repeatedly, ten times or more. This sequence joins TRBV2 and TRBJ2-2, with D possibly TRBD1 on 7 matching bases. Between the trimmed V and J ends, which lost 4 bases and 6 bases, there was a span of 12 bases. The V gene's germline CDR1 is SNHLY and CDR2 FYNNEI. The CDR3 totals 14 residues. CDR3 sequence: CASSGQGGSGELFF. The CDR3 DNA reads TGTGCCAGCAGTGGACAGGGAGGATCCGGGGAGCTGTTTTTT.

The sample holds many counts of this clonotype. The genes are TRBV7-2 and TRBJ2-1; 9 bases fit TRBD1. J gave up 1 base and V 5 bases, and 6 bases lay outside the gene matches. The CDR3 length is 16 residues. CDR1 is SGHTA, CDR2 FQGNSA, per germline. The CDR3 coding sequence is TGTGCCAGCAGCATGGGACAGGGAGGGTCCTACAATGAGCAGTTCTTC. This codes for CASSMGQGGSYNEQFF.

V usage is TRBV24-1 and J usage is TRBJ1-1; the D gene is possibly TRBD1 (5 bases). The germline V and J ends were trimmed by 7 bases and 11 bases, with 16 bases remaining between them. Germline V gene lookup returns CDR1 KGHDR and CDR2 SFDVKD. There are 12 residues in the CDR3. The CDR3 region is CATRRGHGAAFF. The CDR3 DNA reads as TGTGCCACCAGACGCGGACATGGCGCCGCTTTCTTT.

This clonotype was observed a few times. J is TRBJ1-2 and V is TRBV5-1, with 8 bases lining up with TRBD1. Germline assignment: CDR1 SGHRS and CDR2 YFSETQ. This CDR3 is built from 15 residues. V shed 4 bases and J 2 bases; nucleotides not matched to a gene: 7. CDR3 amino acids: CASSVGQGLNYGYTF. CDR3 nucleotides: TGCGCCAGCAGCGTCGGACAGGGCCTAAACTATGGCTACACCTTC.

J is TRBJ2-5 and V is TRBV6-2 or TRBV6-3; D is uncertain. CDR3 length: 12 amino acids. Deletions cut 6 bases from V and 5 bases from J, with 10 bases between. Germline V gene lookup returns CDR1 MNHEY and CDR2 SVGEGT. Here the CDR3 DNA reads TGTGCCAGCAGCCCCTTTAGGGAGACCCAGTACTTC. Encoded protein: CASSPFRETQYF.

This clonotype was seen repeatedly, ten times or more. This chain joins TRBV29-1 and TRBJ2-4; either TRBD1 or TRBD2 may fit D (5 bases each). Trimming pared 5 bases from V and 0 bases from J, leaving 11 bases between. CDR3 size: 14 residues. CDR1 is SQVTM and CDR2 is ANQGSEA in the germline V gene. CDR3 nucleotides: TGCAGCGTTCGGGGCACGTTAGCCAAAAACATTCAGTACTTC. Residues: CSVRGTLAKNIQYF.

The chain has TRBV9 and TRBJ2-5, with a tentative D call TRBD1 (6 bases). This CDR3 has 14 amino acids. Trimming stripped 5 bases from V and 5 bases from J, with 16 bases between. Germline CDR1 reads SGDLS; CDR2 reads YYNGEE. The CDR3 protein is CASSTTGFLETQYF. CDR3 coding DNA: TGTGCCAGCAGTACTACAGGGTTCTTGGAGACCCAGTACTTC.

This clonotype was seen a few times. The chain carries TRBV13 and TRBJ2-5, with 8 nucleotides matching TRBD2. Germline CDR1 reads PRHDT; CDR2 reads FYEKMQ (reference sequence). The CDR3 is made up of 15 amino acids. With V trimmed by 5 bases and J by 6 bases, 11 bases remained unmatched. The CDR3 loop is CASSPFGAGDKTQYF. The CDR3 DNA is TGTGCCAGCAGCCCTTTTGGAGCGGGGGATAAGACCCAGTACTTC.

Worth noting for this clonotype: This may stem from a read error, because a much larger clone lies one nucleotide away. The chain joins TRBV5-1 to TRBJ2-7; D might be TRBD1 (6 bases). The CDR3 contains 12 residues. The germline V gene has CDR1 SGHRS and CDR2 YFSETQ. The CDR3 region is CASSGGLYEQHF. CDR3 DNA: TGCGCCAGCAGCGGGGGCCTCTACGAGCAGCACTTC.

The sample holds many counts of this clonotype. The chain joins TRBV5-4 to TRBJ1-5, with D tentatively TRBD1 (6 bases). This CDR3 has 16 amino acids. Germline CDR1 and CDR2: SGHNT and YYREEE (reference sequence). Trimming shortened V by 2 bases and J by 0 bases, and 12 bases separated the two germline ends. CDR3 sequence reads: CASSFGGARSNQPQHF. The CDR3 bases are TGTGCCAGCAGCTTTGGGGGGGCTCGTAGCAATCAGCCCCAGCATTTT.

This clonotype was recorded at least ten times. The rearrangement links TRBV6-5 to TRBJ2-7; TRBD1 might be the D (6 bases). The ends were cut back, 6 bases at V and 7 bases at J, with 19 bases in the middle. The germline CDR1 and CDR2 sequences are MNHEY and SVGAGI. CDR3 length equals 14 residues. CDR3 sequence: CASRTDTWGHEQYF. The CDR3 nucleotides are TGTGCCAGCAGAACCGATACCTGGGGGCATGAGCAGTACTTC.

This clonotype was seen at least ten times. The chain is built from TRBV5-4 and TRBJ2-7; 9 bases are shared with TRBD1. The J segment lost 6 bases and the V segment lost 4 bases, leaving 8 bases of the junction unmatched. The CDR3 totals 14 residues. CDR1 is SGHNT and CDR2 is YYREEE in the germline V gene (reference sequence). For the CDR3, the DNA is TGTGCCAGCAGCCTGGGGGGACAGGGTCGCGAGCAGTACTTC. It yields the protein CASSLGGQGREQYF.

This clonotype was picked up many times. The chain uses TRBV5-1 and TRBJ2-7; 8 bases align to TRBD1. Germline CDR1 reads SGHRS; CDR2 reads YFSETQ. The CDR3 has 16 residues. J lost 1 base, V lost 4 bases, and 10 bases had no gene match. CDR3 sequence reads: CASSEGSGTGSYEQYF. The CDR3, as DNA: TGCGCCAGCAGCGAAGGGTCGGGGACAGGATCCTACGAGCAGTACTTC.

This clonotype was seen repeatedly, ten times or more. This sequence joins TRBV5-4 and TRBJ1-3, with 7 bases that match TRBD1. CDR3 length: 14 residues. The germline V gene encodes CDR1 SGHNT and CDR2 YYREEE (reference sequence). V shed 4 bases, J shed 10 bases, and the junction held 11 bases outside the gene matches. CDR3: CASSRREADRTIYF. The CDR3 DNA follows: TGTGCCAGCAGCCGACGGGAGGCGGACAGGACCATATATTTT.

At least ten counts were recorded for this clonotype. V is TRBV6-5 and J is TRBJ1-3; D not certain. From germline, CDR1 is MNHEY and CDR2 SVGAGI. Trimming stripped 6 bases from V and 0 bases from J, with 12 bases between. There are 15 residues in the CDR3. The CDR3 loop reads CASRPTPFSGNTIYF. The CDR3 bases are TGTGCCAGCAGACCGACTCCCTTCTCTGGAAACACCATATATTTT.

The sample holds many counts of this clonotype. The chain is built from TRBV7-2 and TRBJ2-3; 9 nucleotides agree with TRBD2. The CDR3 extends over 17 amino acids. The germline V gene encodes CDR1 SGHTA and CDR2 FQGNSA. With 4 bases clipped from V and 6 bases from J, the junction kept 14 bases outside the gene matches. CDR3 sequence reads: CASSSLGPAGGKDTQYF. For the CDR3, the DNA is TGTGCCAGCAGCTCCTTAGGGCCTGCGGGGGGGAAGGATACGCAGTATTTT.